This entry lists 3 T cell receptor beta chains sequenced from one sample in a study of T cell responses to AZD1222 COVID-19 vaccine. The protocol was immunoSEQ multiplex PCR, while the TCRdb copy is restricted to in-frame clones and leaves out a portion. The sample carries about 150,000 clones, approximately 83% recorded once. The material was peripheral blood, obtained on day 0 of AZD1222 vaccination. These receptor sequences come from an adult in good health.

The genes are TRBV30 and TRBJ2-1; 9 positions agree with TRBD2. The junction had 3 bases not matched to a gene; V was cut back by 0 bases and J by 3 bases. CDR3 length equals 15 residues. CDR1 and CDR2 (germline): GTSNPN, SVGIG (reference sequence). CDR3 in amino acids: CAWSVGAGGYNEQFF. The CDR3, as DNA: TGTGCCTGGAGTGTTGGAGCGGGGGGCTACAATGAGCAGTTCTTC.

The table lists this clone with a few counts. The rearrangement links TRBV19 to TRBJ2-6; D gene uncertain. CDR1 and CDR2 (germline): LNHDA, SQIVND (reference sequence). CDR3 length equals 15 residues. The V end lost 6 bases, the J end lost 0 bases, and 9 bases lay between the germline ends. The DNA of the CDR3 is TGTGCCAGTAGGGTACAAAGCTCTGGGGCCAACGTCCTGACTTTC. The encoded protein is CASRVQSSGANVLTF.

This rearrangement joins TRBV18 to TRBJ2-3, with 7 bases matching TRBD2. The CDR3 is 15 amino acids. In germline, CDR1 is KGHSH, CDR2 LQKENI. J lost 6 bases, V lost 0 bases, and 6 bases had no gene match. The CDR3 DNA is TGTGCCAGCTCACCACCAGCGGGGCGGACGGATACGCAGTATTTT. It translates to CASSPPAGRTDTQYF.